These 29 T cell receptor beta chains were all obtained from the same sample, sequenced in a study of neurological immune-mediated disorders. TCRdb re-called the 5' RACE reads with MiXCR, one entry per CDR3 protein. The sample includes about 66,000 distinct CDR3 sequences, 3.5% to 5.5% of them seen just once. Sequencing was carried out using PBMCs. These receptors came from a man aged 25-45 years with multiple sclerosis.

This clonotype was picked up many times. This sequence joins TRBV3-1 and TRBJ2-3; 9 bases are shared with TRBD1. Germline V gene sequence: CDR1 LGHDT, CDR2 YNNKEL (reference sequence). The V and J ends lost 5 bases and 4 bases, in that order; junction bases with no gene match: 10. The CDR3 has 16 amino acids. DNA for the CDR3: TGTGCCAGCAGCGGACTCCGGGACAGGGCACCAGATACGCAGTATTTT. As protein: CASSGLRDRAPDTQYF.

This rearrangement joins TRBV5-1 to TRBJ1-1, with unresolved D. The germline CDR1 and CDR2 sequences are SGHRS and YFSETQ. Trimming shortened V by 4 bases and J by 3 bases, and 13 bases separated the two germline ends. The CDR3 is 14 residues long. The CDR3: CASSPPAGYTEAFF. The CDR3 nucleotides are TGCGCCAGCAGCCCACCCGCGGGATACACTGAAGCTTTCTTT.

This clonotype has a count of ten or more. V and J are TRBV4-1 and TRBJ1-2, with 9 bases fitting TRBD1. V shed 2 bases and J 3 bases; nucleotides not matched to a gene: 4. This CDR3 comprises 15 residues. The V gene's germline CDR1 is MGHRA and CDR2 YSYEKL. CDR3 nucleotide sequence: TGCGCCAGCAGCCAAACAGGGGGCGCCTACTATGGCTACACCTTC. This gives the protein CASSQTGGAYYGYTF.

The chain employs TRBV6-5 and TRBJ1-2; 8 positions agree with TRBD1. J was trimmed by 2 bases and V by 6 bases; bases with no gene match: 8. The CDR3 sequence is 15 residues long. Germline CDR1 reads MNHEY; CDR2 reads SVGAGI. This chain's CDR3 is CASSSRGRGNYGYTF. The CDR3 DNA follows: TGTGCCAGCAGCTCCAGGGGGCGCGGAAACTATGGCTACACCTTC.

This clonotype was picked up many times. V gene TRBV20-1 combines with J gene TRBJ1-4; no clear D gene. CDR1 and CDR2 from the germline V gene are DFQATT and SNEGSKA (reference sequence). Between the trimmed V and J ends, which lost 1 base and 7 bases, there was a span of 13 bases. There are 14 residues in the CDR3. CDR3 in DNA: TGCAGTGCTAGAGTCGGTACTGGACCTGAAAAACTGTTTTTT. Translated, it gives CSARVGTGPEKLFF.

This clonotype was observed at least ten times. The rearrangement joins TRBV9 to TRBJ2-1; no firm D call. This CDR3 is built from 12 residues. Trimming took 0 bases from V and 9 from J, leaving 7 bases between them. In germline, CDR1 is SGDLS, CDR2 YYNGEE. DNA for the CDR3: TGTGCCAGCAGCGTAGTGGGTACTGAGCAGTTCTTC. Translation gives CASSVVGTEQFF.

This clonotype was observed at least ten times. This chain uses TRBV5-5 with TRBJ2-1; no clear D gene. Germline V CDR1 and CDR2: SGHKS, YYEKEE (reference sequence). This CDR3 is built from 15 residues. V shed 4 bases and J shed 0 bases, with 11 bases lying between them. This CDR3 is CASSALISSYNEQFF. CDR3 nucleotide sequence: TGTGCCAGCAGCGCCTTAATAAGCTCCTACAATGAGCAGTTCTTC.

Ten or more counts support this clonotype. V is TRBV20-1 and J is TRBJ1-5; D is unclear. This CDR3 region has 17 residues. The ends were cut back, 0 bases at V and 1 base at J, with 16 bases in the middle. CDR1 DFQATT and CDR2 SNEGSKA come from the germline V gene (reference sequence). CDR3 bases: TGCAGTGCTAGAGACCCGACAAGGATGGTAAGCAATCAGCCCCAGCATTTT. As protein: CSARDPTRMVSNQPQHF.

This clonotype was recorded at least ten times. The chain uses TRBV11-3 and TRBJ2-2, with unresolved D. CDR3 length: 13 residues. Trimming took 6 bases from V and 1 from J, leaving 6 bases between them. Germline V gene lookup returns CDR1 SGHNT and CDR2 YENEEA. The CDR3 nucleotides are TGTGCCAGCAGTCGAGAGAACACCGGGGAGCTGTTTTTT. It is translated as CASSRENTGELFF.

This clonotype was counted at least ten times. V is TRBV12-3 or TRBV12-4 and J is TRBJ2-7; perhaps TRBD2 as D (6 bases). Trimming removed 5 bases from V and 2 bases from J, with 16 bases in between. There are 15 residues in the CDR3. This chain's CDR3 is CASSTGTGGPYEQYF. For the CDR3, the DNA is TGTGCCAGCAGTACCGGGACTGGGGGACCCTACGAGCAGTACTTC.

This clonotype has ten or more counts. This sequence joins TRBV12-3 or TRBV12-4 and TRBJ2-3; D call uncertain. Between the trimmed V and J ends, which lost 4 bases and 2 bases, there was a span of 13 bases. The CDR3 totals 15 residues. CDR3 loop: CASSSLSLPTDTQYF. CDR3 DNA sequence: TGTGCCAGCAGTTCCCTTAGTCTACCCACAGATACGCAGTATTTT.

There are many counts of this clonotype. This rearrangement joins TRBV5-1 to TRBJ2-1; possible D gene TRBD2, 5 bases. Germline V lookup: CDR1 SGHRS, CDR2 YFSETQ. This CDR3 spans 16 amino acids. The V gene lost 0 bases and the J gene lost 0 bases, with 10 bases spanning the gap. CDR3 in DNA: TGCGCCAGCAGCTTGGGGAGCGGAAGCTCCTACAATGAGCAGTTCTTC. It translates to CASSLGSGSSYNEQFF.

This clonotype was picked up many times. CDR3 amino acids: CASSLDRSPGEQFF. DNA for the CDR3: TGCGCCAGCAGCTTGGACAGGTCACCAGGGGAGCAGTTCTTC. J is TRBJ2-1 and V is TRBV5-1; D is perhaps TRBD1 (5 bases). The CDR3 sequence is 14 residues long. V was clipped by 0 bases and J by 10 bases, with 14 bases between them. CDR1 and CDR2 from the germline V gene are SGHRS and YFSETQ.

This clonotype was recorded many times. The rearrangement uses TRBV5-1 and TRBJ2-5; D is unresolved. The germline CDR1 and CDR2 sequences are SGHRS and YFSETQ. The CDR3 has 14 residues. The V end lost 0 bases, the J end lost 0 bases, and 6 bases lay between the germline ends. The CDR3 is CASSLGHYQETQYF. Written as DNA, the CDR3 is TGCGCCAGCAGCTTGGGACACTACCAAGAGACCCAGTACTTC.

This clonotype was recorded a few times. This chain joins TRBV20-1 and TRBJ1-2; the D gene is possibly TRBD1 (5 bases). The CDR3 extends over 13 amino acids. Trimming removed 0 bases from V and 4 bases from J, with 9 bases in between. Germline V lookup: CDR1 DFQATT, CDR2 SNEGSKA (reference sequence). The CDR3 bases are TGCAGTGCTAGAGATGGGGCGAGCTATGGCTACACCTTC. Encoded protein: CSARDGASYGYTF.

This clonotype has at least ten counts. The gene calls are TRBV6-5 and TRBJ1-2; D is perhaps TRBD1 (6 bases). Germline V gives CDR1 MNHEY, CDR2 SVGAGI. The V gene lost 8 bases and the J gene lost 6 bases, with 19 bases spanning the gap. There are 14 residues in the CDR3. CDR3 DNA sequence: TGTGCCAGCTACTCCCGGGGGGGCTGGAATGGCTACACCTTC. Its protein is CASYSRGGWNGYTF.

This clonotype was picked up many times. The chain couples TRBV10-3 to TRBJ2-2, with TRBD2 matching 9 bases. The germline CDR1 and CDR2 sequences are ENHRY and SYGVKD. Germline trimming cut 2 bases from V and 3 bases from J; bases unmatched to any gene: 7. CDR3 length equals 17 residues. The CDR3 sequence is CAISERLAGKHTGELFF. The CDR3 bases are TGTGCCATCAGTGAGAGGCTAGCGGGGAAGCACACCGGGGAGCTGTTTTTT.

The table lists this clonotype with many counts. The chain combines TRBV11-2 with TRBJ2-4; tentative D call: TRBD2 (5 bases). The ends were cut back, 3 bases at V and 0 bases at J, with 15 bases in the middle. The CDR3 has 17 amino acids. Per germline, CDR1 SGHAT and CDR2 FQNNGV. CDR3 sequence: CASSFSRGIVAKNIQYF. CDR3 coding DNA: TGTGCCAGCAGCTTCTCCCGGGGTATTGTAGCCAAAAACATTCAGTACTTC.

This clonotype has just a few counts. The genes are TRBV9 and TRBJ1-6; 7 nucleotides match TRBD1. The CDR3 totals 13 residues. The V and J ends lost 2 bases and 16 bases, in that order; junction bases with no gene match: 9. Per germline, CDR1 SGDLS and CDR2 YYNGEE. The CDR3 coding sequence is TGTGCCAGCAGCGTTCAACACCGGGACAGACTCCACTTT. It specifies CASSVQHRDRLHF.

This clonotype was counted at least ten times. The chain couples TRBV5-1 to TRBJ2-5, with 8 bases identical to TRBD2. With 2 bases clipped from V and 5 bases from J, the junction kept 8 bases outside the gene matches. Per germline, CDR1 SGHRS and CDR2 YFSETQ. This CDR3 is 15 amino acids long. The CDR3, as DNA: TGCGCCAGCAGCTTTCGGGGGGGCCCGCGGGAGACCCAGTACTTC. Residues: CASSFRGGPRETQYF. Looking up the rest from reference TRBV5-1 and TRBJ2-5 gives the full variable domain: KAGVTQTPRYLIKTRGQQVTLSCSPISGHRSVSWYQQTPGQGLQFLFEYFSETQRNKGNFPGRFSGRQFSNSRSEMNVSTLELGDSALYLCASSFRGGPRETQYFGPGTRLLVL.

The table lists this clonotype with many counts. The CDR3 sequence is CSARDQRGPEAFF. CDR3 in DNA: TGCAGTGCTAGAGACCAGAGGGGCCCTGAAGCTTTCTTT. V gene TRBV20-1 combines with J gene TRBJ1-1; a weak D match, TRBD1 (5 bases). Trimming cost V 0 bases and J 6 bases, with 11 bases left between them. From germline, CDR1 is DFQATT and CDR2 SNEGSKA (reference sequence). CDR3 length: 13 amino acids.

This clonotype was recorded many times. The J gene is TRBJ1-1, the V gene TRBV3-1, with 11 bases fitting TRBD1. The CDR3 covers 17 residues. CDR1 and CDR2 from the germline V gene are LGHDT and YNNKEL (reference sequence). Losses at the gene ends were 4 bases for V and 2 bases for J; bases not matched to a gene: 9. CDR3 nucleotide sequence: TGTGCCAGCAGCCCAAACTTCCGGACAGGGGGCAACACTGAAGCTTTCTTT. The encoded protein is CASSPNFRTGGNTEAFF.

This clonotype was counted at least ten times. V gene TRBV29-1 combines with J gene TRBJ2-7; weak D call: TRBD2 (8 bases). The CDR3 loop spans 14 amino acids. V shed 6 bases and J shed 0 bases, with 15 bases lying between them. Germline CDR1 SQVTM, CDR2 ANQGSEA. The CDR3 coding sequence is TGCAGCGTCGGGGACAGCGGGAGCTCCTACGAGCAGTACGTC. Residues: CSVGDSGSSYEQYV.

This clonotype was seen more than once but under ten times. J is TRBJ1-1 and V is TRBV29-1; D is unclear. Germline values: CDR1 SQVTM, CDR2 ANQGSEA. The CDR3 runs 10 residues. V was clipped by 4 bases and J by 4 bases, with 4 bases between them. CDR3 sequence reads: CSVAATEAFF. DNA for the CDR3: TGCAGCGTTGCAGCCACTGAAGCTTTCTTT. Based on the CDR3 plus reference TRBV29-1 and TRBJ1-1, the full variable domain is SAVISQKPSRDICQRGTSLTIQCQVDSQVTMMFWYRQQPGQSLTLIATANQGSEATYESGFVIDKFPISRPNLTFSTLTVSNMSPEDSSIYLCSVAATEAFFGQGTRLTVV.

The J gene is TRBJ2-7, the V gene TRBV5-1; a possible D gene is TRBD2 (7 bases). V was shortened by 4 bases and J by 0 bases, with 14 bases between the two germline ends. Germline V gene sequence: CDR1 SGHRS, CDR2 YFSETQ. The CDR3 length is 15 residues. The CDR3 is CASSLGGGYSYEQYF. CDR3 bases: TGCGCCAGCAGCCTAGGCGGGGGCTACTCCTACGAGCAGTACTTC.

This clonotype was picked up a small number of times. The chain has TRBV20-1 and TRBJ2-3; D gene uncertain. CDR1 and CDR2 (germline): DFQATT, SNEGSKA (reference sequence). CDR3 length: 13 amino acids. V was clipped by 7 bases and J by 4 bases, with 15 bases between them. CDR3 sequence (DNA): TGCAGTGGTGTAGGGTCGAGTGCAGATACGCAGTATTTT. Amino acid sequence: CSGVGSSADTQYF.

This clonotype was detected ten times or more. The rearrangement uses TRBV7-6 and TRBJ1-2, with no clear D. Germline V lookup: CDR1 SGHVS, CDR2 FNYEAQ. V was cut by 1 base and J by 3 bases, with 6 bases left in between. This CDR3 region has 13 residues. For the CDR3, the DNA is TGTGCCAGCAGCTTAGGGGTAGACTATGGCTACACCTTC. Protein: CASSLGVDYGYTF.

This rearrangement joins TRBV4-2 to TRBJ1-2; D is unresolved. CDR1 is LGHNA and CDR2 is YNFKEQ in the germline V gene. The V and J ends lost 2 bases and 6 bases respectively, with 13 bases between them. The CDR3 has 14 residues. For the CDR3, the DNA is TGTGCCAGCAGCCAAATGGAAAGGTGGAATGGCTACACCTTC. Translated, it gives CASSQMERWNGYTF.

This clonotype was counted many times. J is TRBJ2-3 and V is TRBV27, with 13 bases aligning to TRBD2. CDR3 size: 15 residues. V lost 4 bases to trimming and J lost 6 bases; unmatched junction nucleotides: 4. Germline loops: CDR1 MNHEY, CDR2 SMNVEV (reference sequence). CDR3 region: CASSSPTSGGDTQYF. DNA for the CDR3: TGTGCCAGCAGTTCCCCGACTAGCGGGGGGGATACGCAGTATTTT.